This T cell receptor beta chain appears in the sequencing data of a study of regulatory T cells in long-lasting Graves disease. In the study overall: It was over 5 years of antithyroid drugs, with positive TSH receptor antibodies, that meant persistent Graves' disease.

As to time point: persistent/refractory GD, antithyroid drugs over 5 years with positive TRAb. The authors made the TCR library using RNA they extracted from PBMCs. Enrollment of patients was through an endocrinology department in Xi'an, China. Libraries of TCR beta came from iRepertoire HTBI primers plus Arm-PCR of CDR3 regions. A single record per CDR3 protein comes from TCRdb applying MiXCR to the multiplex PCR reads. This table holds 700,000 or so distinct CDR3 sequences, about 30% found once. In germline, CDR1 is SGDLS, CDR2 YYNGEE. This CDR3 spans 15 amino acids. The V and J ends lost 0 bases and 5 bases respectively, with 14 bases between them. In its sample, this clonotype was seen a few times.

This chain joins TRBV9 and TRBJ1-2; D is undetermined. This TCR derives from a female donor with Graves disease. The specimen was peripheral blood mononuclear cells (PBMCs), collected when the disease was refractory, from a patient treated with antithyroid drugs. CDR3: CASSVDTEDYYGYTF. The DNA for the CDR3 is TGTGCCAGCAGCGTAGACACTGAAGATTATTATGGCTACACCTTC. Using reference TRBV9 and TRBJ1-2 for the parts outside the CDR3, the full variable domain is DSGVTQTPKHLITATGQRVTLRCSPRSGDLSVYWYQQSLDQGLQFLIQYYNGEERAKGNILERFSAQQFPDLHSELNLSSLELGDSALYFCASSVDTEDYYGYTFGSGTRLTVV.